Only one count was recorded for the clone carrying this T cell receptor beta chain. The antigen is not known. The source of the sample is a study of cytomegalovirus exposure and HLA in healthy donors. The V segment lost 6 bases and the J segment 4 bases; nucleotides outside the gene matches: 9. Germline assignment: CDR1 MNHEY and CDR2 SVGAGI. The CDR3 runs to 15 residues. PCR primers comprised 60 Vbeta and 13 Jbeta primers. TCRdb's copy holds only in-frame clones and misses some; the assay was immunoSEQ multiplex PCR. Of some 130,000 clones in the sample, about 80% were seen once. Overall study findings and caveats: Cytomegalovirus-associated status was assigned to about 170 TCR beta chains.

This sequence was found in a man in his thirties or forties in good health and CMV-seronegative. The sequencing sample was made of PBMCs. The J gene is TRBJ2-7, the V gene TRBV6-5, with 10 bases that match TRBD2. The CDR3, as DNA: TGTGCCAGCAGCCCCTCTAGCGGGAGATTATACGAGCAGTACTTC. It is translated as CASSPSSGRLYEQYF.